This T cell receptor (beta chain) was sequenced in a study of T cell clonality in common variable immunodeficiency. The study's findings and limits: What drives increased CVID clonality needs T cell subpopulation sequencing. Patient heterogeneity in the CVID cohort limited correlations between repertoire features and clinical complications. CVID subjects had higher TCRbeta clonality than healthy controls, most marked in about a third.

In its sample, this clone was seen many times. The antigen remains undetermined. The read finishes 3 residues shy of the CDR3 end, and the germline J gene is used to complete it. Trimming removed 0 bases at V and 5 bases at J, with 14 bases between. The germline V gene has CDR1 MNHNS and CDR2 SASEGT. The CDR3 is 16 amino acids. Some clones are missing from TCRdb's copy, which holds only in-frame ones; the method was immunoSEQ multiplex PCR. Sampling found approximately 46,000 clones, none seen once. The sample comprised peripheral blood mononuclear cells. The V gene is TRBV6-1, the J gene TRBJ2-1; D possibly corresponds to TRBD2 (6 bases). This clonotype was obtained from a person between 18 and 75 years old in good health. The sequenced CDR3 bases are TGTGCCAGCAGTGAAGCGGCGGGGCGTCTGGACAATGAG. Protein product: CASSEAAGRLDNE. In full, the CDR3 reads CASSEAAGRLDNEQFF.